The 5 T cell receptor beta chains reported below all come from one sample, sequenced in a study of beta chain features in type 1 diabetes. Study-wide results and caveats: Across all four CD4+ subsets, people with type 1 diabetes showed modestly shorter TCRB CDR3s.

These receptors' antigens are unknown. The entirety of the isolated RNA underwent reverse transcription, so expressed TCRB transcripts were sequenced. Generated by immunoSEQ multiplex PCR, the TCRdb table keeps only in-frame clones and is missing some. The profile shows 600,000 to 750,000 clones, 9.5% to 15% of them singletons. Sequences were obtained from naive CD4+ T cells from blood. Source of these receptors: a man aged 25-45 years with type 1 diabetes.

This rearrangement joins TRBV6-5 to TRBJ2-3, with D uncertain. Looked up from germline, CDR1 is MNHEY and CDR2 is SVGAGI. The CDR3 is made up of 12 amino acids. Trimming cost V 5 bases and J 2 bases, with 5 bases left between them. The CDR3 loop is CASSTHTDTQYF. CDR3 bases: TGTGCCAGCAGTACCCACACAGATACGCAGTATTTT.

This chain connects TRBV10-1 to TRBJ2-5, with 7 bases aligning to TRBD1. Germline loops: CDR1 WNHNN, CDR2 SYGVQD (reference sequence). Trimming removed 5 bases from V and 5 bases from J; junction bases left unmatched: 5. CDR3 length: 13 residues. The CDR3 nucleotides are TGCGCCAGCAGTCGGGACAGAAGGGAGACCCAGTACTTC. Translation: CASSRDRRETQYF.

This clone was seen a few times. This sequence joins TRBV15 and TRBJ2-5, with TRBD2 as a possible D gene (5 bases). V dropped 1 base and J dropped 3 bases, with 9 bases sitting between them. The CDR3 length is 14 residues. Looked up from germline, CDR1 is LNHNV and CDR2 is YYDKDF (reference sequence). The CDR3, as DNA: TGTGCCACCAGCAGAGGAGGGTTAGAAGAGACCCAGTACTTC. Translation gives CATSRGGLEETQYF.

The V call is TRBV7-2, the J call TRBJ2-2; the match to TRBD1 covers 12 bases. J was trimmed by 7 bases and V by 5 bases; bases with no gene match: 8. The germline CDR1 and CDR2 sequences are SGHTA and FQGNSA. The CDR3 runs to 16 residues. CDR3 residues: CASSKGQGAQGGELFF. The CDR3 region has the DNA TGTGCCAGCAGCAAGGGACAGGGGGCGCAGGGCGGGGAGCTGTTTTTT.

The chain uses TRBV6-6 and TRBJ2-2; tentatively, D is TRBD2 (7 bases). Germline CDR1 reads MNHNY; CDR2 reads SVGAGI (reference sequence). Trimming pared 1 base from V and 6 bases from J, leaving 9 bases between. The CDR3 spans 14 residues. The CDR3 spells CASSYWEGAGELFF. The CDR3 DNA reads TGTGCCAGCAGTTACTGGGAGGGGGCCGGGGAGCTGTTTTTT.